Shown below are 27 T cell receptor beta chains from a single sample sequenced in a study of T cells after yellow fever vaccination. TCRdb used MiXCR to reprocess the 5' RACE reads, holding one entry per CDR3 protein. The sample has approximately 510,000 distinct CDR3 sequences, roughly a fifth seen once; the top ten hold roughly 16%. The material was PBMCs, obtained roughly 20 days after the first yellow fever vaccination. All receptors derive from a man between 18 and 29 years old who received the YFV17D yellow fever vaccine.

V is TRBV6-1 and J is TRBJ2-1; the match to TRBD1 covers 8 bases. This CDR3 is built from 16 residues. Germline V gene lookup returns CDR1 MNHNS and CDR2 SASEGT. J was trimmed by 7 bases and V by 5 bases; bases with no gene match: 13. The CDR3 spells CASSPDPGRGRNEQFF. The CDR3 region has the DNA TGTGCCAGCAGTCCGGACCCGGGCAGGGGGCGGAATGAGCAGTTCTTC.

This chain uses TRBV12-3 or TRBV12-4 with TRBJ2-5, with 7 nucleotides matching TRBD2. The J segment lost 5 bases and the V segment lost 7 bases, leaving 13 bases of the junction unmatched. CDR3 length: 15 amino acids. CDR3 nucleotides: TGTGCCAGCATGACGGGGAGGGACCCCCGTGAGACCCAGTACTTC. Protein product: CASMTGRDPRETQYF.

The V call is TRBV19, the J call TRBJ1-5; D is undetermined. The V and J ends lost 1 base and 7 bases respectively, with 8 bases between them. The CDR3 covers 13 residues. CDR1 LNHDA and CDR2 SQIVND come from the germline V gene (reference sequence). The CDR3 nucleotides are TGTGCCAGTAGTATAGGGATTAACCAGCCCCAGCATTTT. Translation gives CASSIGINQPQHF.

A few counts support this clonotype. The rearrangement joins TRBV4-2 to TRBJ2-5, with TRBD2 matching 12 bases. Germline CDR1 is LGHNA and CDR2 is YNFKEQ. J lost 4 bases, V lost 2 bases, and 8 bases had no gene match. This CDR3 is built from 17 residues. In DNA form, the CDR3 reads TGTGCCAGCAGCCAAAGGACTAGCGGGGCAGTCAGAGAGACCCAGTACTTC. Translated: CASSQRTSGAVRETQYF.

V and J are TRBV9 and TRBJ2-5; D might be TRBD1 (6 bases). Trimming removed 0 bases at V and 7 bases at J, with 13 bases between. Germline CDR1 and CDR2: SGDLS and YYNGEE. The CDR3 covers 14 residues. CDR3 amino acids: CASSVDQGMRTQYF. The CDR3 DNA follows: TGTGCCAGCAGCGTAGATCAGGGGATGAGGACCCAGTACTTC.

This clonotype has more than one count but fewer than ten. V gene TRBV4-1 combines with J gene TRBJ2-2; possible D gene TRBD2, 6 bases. The V end was cut by 0 bases, the J end by 3 bases, with 23 bases between. CDR1 and CDR2 (germline): MGHRA, YSYEKL. The CDR3 is made up of 20 amino acids. CDR3 nucleotides: TGCGCCAGCAGCCAAGATCCCGGGGGTGGTGCAGGGTCGGACACCGGGGAGCTGTTTTTT. Protein: CASSQDPGGGAGSDTGELFF.

CDR3 in amino acids: CASSFVGGGLQETQYF. CDR3 DNA sequence: TGTGCCAGCAGCTTCGTCGGCGGGGGGCTCCAAGAGACCCAGTACTTC. V gene TRBV7-9 combines with J gene TRBJ2-5, with 8 bases matching TRBD2. Germline trimming cut 3 bases from V and 1 base from J; bases unmatched to any gene: 7. The CDR3 sequence is 16 residues long. Looked up from germline, CDR1 is SEHNR and CDR2 is FQNEAQ (reference sequence).

Turning to this clonotype: Being one base from a much bigger clone, this may be a read error. The J gene is TRBJ2-5, the V gene TRBV7-2; the D is unclear. Germline CDR1 and CDR2: SGHTA and FQGNSA. The CDR3 has 11 residues. The V end lost 2 bases, the J end lost 5 bases, and 3 bases lay between the germline ends. This CDR3 is CASSLHETQYF. CDR3 in DNA: TGTGCCAGCAGCTTACACGAGACCCAGTACTTC.

This clonotype has just a few counts. The J gene is TRBJ1-1, the V gene TRBV30, with TRBD1 matching 8 bases. The germline CDR1 and CDR2 sequences are GTSNPN and SVGIG (reference sequence). The CDR3 length is 13 residues. The V and J ends lost 0 bases and 4 bases, in that order; junction bases with no gene match: 1. CDR3 bases: TGTGCCTGGAGTGTAGGACAGGGCACTGAAGCTTTCTTT. Its protein product is CAWSVGQGTEAFF.

There are a few counts of this clonotype. V gene TRBV12-5 combines with J gene TRBJ1-1; D unclear. Trimming removed 6 bases at V and 3 bases at J, with 14 bases between. The CDR3 runs to 14 residues. Germline values: CDR1 LGHNT, CDR2 FRNRAP. CDR3 residues: CASGHSWGDTEAFF. The CDR3, as DNA: TGTGCTAGTGGCCATTCTTGGGGAGACACTGAAGCTTTCTTT.

This clonotype occurred a few times. This chain uses TRBV7-2 with TRBJ2-1; TRBD2 matches at 7 bases. Germline assignment: CDR1 SGHTA and CDR2 FQGNSA. CDR3 length equals 17 residues. V shed 2 bases and J 5 bases; nucleotides not matched to a gene: 12. In DNA form, the CDR3 reads TGTGCCAGCAGCTTAACCCACCTTCGGGGGGAGGACAATGAGCAGTTCTTC. Its protein is CASSLTHLRGEDNEQFF.

The chain combines TRBV12-3 or TRBV12-4 with TRBJ2-5; maybe TRBD1 (6 bases). This CDR3 spans 13 amino acids. V was pared by 6 bases and J by 3 bases, with 11 bases between. In DNA, the CDR3 is TGTGCCAGCAGACTCGACAGGAAAGAGACCCAGTACTTC. It specifies CASRLDRKETQYF.

The chain links TRBV3-1 to TRBJ1-5; no reliable D call. Trimming shortened V by 4 bases and J by 3 bases, and 13 bases separated the two germline ends. The CDR3 length is 15 residues. Germline V CDR1 and CDR2: LGHDT, YNNKEL (reference sequence). The CDR3 spells CASSLTWEANQPQHF. DNA for the CDR3: TGTGCCAGCAGCCTTACATGGGAGGCCAATCAGCCCCAGCATTTT.

The gene calls are TRBV5-1 and TRBJ2-2, with D maybe TRBD1 (5 bases). CDR1 and CDR2 (germline): SGHRS, YFSETQ. Deletions cut 3 bases from V and 7 bases from J, with 13 bases between. This CDR3 has 14 amino acids. The CDR3 DNA reads TGCGCCAGCAGCTATGGCAGGGTCAACGGGGAGCTGTTTTTT. Protein: CASSYGRVNGELFF.

This sequence joins TRBV7-9 and TRBJ1-1; 8 bases map to TRBD1. The CDR3 contains 15 residues. V lost 1 base and J lost 3; bases outside the gene matches: 4. From germline, CDR1 is SEHNR and CDR2 FQNEAQ (reference sequence). The CDR3 reads CASSLEAGGYTEAFF. The CDR3 bases are TGTGCCAGCAGCTTAGAAGCAGGGGGCTACACTGAAGCTTTCTTT.

The chain links TRBV6-2 or TRBV6-3 to TRBJ2-1; D may be TRBD2 (7 bases). From germline, CDR1 is MNHEY and CDR2 SVGEGT. Deletions cut 9 bases from V and 12 bases from J, with 18 bases between. This CDR3 has 12 amino acids. The CDR3 nucleotides read TGTGCCAGTGGGTGGGGGGGCCTGGGGCAGTTCTTC. Residues: CASGWGGLGQFF.

The CDR3 DNA follows: TGCAGTGCTAGAGATGGGGGAGAGACCCAGTACTTC. Its protein is CSARDGGETQYF. The chain uses TRBV20-1 and TRBJ2-5; either TRBD1 or TRBD2 may supply D (5 bases each). Trimming left V 0 bases short and J 4 bases short, with 6 bases between. The CDR3 is 12 amino acids. Germline assignment: CDR1 DFQATT and CDR2 SNEGSKA (reference sequence).

This chain uses TRBV12-3 or TRBV12-4 with TRBJ2-7; 8 bases match TRBD2. J was trimmed by 2 bases and V by 6 bases; bases with no gene match: 9. The CDR3 contains 15 residues. The CDR3, as DNA: TGTGCCAGCAGGCTTAGCGGGGCCCCTACCTACGAGCAGTACTTC. Protein sequence: CASRLSGAPTYEQYF.

The chain employs TRBV6-2 or TRBV6-3 and TRBJ1-1; 9 nucleotides agree with TRBD1. Trimming removed 7 bases from V and 1 base from J; junction bases left unmatched: 4. This CDR3 is built from 14 residues. In germline, CDR1 is MNHEY, CDR2 SVGEGT. This CDR3 reads CASTDRGENTEAFF. CDR3 in DNA: TGTGCCAGCACGGACAGGGGCGAGAACACTGAAGCTTTCTTT.

This clonotype was observed a few times. V usage is TRBV5-1 and J usage is TRBJ2-5; D may match TRBD1 or TRBD2 (6 bases each). This CDR3 has 15 residues. The V end lost 0 bases, the J end lost 4 bases, and 13 bases lay between the germline ends. The germline CDR1 and CDR2 sequences are SGHRS and YFSETQ. In DNA form, the CDR3 reads TGCGCCAGCAGCTTGGAAATCGGGGGCGGAGAGACCCAGTACTTC. Its protein product is CASSLEIGGGETQYF. Combining the CDR3 with reference TRBV5-1 and TRBJ2-5 gives the whole variable domain KAGVTQTPRYLIKTRGQQVTLSCSPISGHRSVSWYQQTPGQGLQFLFEYFSETQRNKGNFPGRFSGRQFSNSRSEMNVSTLELGDSALYLCASSLEIGGGETQYFGPGTRLLVL.

V and J are TRBV27 and TRBJ1-4; D might be TRBD1 (5 bases). With 2 bases removed from V and 3 bases from J, the gap between germline ends came to 13 bases. The germline gives CDR1 MNHEY, CDR2 SMNVEV (reference sequence). This CDR3 spans 16 amino acids. CDR3 in amino acids: CASSLRGWVSNEKLFF. In DNA form, the CDR3 reads TGTGCCAGCAGTTTACGGGGCTGGGTGTCTAATGAAAAACTGTTTTTT.

This clonotype was picked up a small number of times. This sequence joins TRBV5-5 and TRBJ2-7, with TRBD1 identical over 9 bases. With 3 bases clipped from V and 3 bases from J, the junction kept 4 bases outside the gene matches. The CDR3 is made up of 14 amino acids. Germline V gene lookup returns CDR1 SGHKS and CDR2 YYEKEE (reference sequence). DNA of the CDR3: TGTGCCAGCAGCTCCGGGACAGGGTTCTACGAGCAGTACGTC. Amino acids: CASSSGTGFYEQYV.

This clonotype has only a few counts. The chain carries TRBV12-3 or TRBV12-4 and TRBJ1-2; 9 bases agree with TRBD1. V lost 5 bases and J lost 10; bases outside the gene matches: 8. This CDR3 contains 13 residues. The CDR3 loop is CASSTLGTGNYTF. The DNA of the CDR3 is TGTGCCAGCAGTACCCTCGGGACAGGGAACTACACCTTC.

This clonotype was picked up a small number of times. The chain links TRBV28 to TRBJ1-1, with a weak D call TRBD1 (6 bases). The V and J ends lost 1 base and 6 bases respectively, with 15 bases between them. The CDR3 consists of 15 residues. Germline assignment: CDR1 MDHEN and CDR2 SYDVKM. CDR3 DNA: TGTGCCAGCAGTTTATTTACAGGGAGGGACCCTGAAGCTTTCTTT. Residues: CASSLFTGRDPEAFF.

The rearrangement uses TRBV6-1 and TRBJ2-1; D call uncertain. The V end was cut by 1 base, the J end by 4 bases, with 8 bases between. CDR1 MNHNS and CDR2 SASEGT come from the germline V gene. The CDR3 totals 14 residues. This chain's CDR3 is CASSEGPQYNEQFF. The CDR3 region has the DNA TGTGCCAGCAGTGAAGGTCCCCAATACAATGAGCAGTTCTTC.

Many counts were recorded for this clonotype. The CDR3: CASSADGFYGYTF. In DNA, the CDR3 is TGTGCCAGCAGCGCGGACGGATTCTATGGCTACACCTTC. The chain uses TRBV7-2 and TRBJ1-2; D unclear. V shed 5 bases and J shed 4 bases, with 11 bases lying between them. The CDR3 consists of 13 residues. Per the germline V gene, CDR1 is SGHTA and CDR2 is FQGNSA.

This clonotype came up a few times. The rearrangement uses TRBV18 and TRBJ1-1, with TRBD1 as a possible D gene (6 bases). The germline gives CDR1 KGHSH, CDR2 LQKENI. Trimming removed 6 bases from V and 4 bases from J, with 21 bases in between. This CDR3 has 16 amino acids. This CDR3 reads CASSLARDGRGTEAFF. The CDR3 nucleotides read TGTGCCAGCTCCCTCGCACGAGACGGCAGGGGCACTGAAGCTTTCTTT.